The 3 T cell receptor beta chains given below trace back to one sample, sequenced in a study of Ad26.COV2.S vaccination and SARS-CoV-2 variants. Only in-frame clones appear in the TCRdb table, and some are missing; sequencing was by immunoSEQ multiplex PCR. The repertoire holds 200,000 to 300,000 clones, around nine tenths seen once, with just under 3% in the top ten. Treatment reported: roughly 19 received Ad26.COV2.S at low or high dose, single or two shots; about 5 received placebo; per-sample allocation not given. At day 63 after the first vaccine or placebo injection, samples were drawn. This specimen consisted of peripheral blood, obtained in a trial of Ad26.COV2.S vaccine versus placebo. Receptors were obtained from a person aged 18-65 years who received the Ad26.COV2.S COVID-19 vaccine or a placebo.

The chain has TRBV19 and TRBJ1-5; TRBD1 might be the D (6 bases). CDR1 is LNHDA, CDR2 SQIVND, per germline (reference sequence). This CDR3 has 15 residues. Trimming removed 3 bases at V and 7 bases at J, with 16 bases between. The CDR3 coding sequence is TGTGCCAGTAGTATCTATGGGGGGGCCGAGCAGCCCCAGCATTTT. Encoded protein: CASSIYGGAEQPQHF.

This chain joins TRBV7-8 and TRBJ2-1; TRBD2 might be the D (7 bases). V was shortened by 5 bases and J by 6 bases, with 23 bases between the two germline ends. The CDR3 runs 17 residues. CDR1 and CDR2 (germline): SGHVS, FQNEAQ. The CDR3 loop is CASSLYPSAGDTNEQFF. DNA of the CDR3: TGTGCCAGCAGCCTGTACCCTTCCGCGGGGGACACCAATGAGCAGTTCTTC.

V and J are TRBV4-2 and TRBJ2-1; D not certain. CDR3 length equals 14 residues. Germline loops: CDR1 LGHNA, CDR2 YNFKEQ. Deletions cut 3 bases from V and 6 bases from J, with 12 bases between. CDR3 amino acids: CASSQGQDGNEQFF. CDR3 nucleotides: TGTGCCAGCAGCCAGGGCCAGGACGGCAATGAGCAGTTCTTC.